This T cell receptor beta chain emerged from a study of blood T cell repertoires in COVID-19. The data were produced by immunoSEQ multiplex PCR, yet TCRdb's version contains in-frame clones alone and is incomplete. Of 200,000 to 250,000 clones listed, around 88% are singletons. The CDR3 spans 14 residues. The ends were cut back, 3 bases at V and 6 bases at J, with 12 bases in the middle. Germline V gives CDR1 MNHEY, CDR2 SVGEGT. The participants were between about 18 and 90 years old and came from 24 US areas. The TCR originated in a woman aged 45 to 65 with acute COVID-19. The rearrangement joins TRBV6-2 or TRBV6-3 to TRBJ1-5, with D perhaps matching TRBD1 (5 bases). Sequencing was done on a sample of PBMCs or T cells enriched from blood (not recorded which). In nucleotides, the CDR3 is TGTGCCAGCAGTTATTGGAAGGGGTCTCAGCCCCAGCATTTT. Its protein product is CASSYWKGSQPQHF.